The present entry profiles one T cell receptor beta chain with its context. CDR3 length: 15 amino acids. The ends were cut back, 0 bases at V and 6 bases at J, with 14 bases in the middle. Per germline, CDR1 GTSNPN and CDR2 SVGIG (reference sequence). TCRdb called the 5' RACE reads again in MiXCR, with one record for every CDR3 protein. The sample has roughly 600,000 distinct CDR3 sequences; roughly 18% are singletons. The sample is drawn from a study of T-cell memory formation after mild COVID-19. Input material: PBMCs or a T cell subset sorted from them (not recorded which). This chain connects TRBV30 to TRBJ2-2; D unresolved. This clonotype was sampled from an adult woman who had mild COVID-19 (a few samples of this study predate the infection). Cell type and time point are not known. The CDR3 here is CAWSVRINRPGELFF. The CDR3 DNA is TGTGCCTGGAGTGTACGCATCAATCGGCCCGGGGAGCTGTTTTTT.